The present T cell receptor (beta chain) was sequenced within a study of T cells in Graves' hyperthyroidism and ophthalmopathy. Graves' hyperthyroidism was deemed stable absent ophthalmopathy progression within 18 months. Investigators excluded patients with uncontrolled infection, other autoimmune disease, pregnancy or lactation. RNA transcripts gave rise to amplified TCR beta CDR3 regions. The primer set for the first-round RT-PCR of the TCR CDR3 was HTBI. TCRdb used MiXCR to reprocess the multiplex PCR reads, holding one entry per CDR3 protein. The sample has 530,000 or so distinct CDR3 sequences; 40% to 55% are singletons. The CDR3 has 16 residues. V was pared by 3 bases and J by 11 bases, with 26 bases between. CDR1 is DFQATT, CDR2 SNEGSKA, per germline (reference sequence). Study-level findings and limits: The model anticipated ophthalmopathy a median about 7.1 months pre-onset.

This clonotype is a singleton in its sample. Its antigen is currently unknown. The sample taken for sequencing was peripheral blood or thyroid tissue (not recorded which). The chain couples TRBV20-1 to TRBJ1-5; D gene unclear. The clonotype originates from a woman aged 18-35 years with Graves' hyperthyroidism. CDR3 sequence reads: CSARGLQREKFSAQHF. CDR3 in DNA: TGCAGTGCTAGGGGTCTCCAGCGGGAGAAATTTTCCGCCCAGCATTTT.